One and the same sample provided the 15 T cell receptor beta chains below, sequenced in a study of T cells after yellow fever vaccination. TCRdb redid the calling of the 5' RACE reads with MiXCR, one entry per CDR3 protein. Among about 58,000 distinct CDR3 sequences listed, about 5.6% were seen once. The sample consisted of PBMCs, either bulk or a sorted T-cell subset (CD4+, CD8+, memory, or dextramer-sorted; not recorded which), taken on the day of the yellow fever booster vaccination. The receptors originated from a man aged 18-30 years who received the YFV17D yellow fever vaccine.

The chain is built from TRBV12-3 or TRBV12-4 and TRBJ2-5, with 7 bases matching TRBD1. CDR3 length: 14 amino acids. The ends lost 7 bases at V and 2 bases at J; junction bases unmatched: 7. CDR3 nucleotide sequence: TGTGCCAGCACCCTCGGGACAGTACAAGAGACCCAGTACTTC. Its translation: CASTLGTVQETQYF.

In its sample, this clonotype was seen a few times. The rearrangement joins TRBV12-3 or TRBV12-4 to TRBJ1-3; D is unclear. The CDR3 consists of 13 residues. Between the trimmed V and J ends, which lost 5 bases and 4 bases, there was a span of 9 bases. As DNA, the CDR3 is TGTGCCAGCAGTCGACTACGGGGAAACACCATATATTTT. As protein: CASSRLRGNTIYF.

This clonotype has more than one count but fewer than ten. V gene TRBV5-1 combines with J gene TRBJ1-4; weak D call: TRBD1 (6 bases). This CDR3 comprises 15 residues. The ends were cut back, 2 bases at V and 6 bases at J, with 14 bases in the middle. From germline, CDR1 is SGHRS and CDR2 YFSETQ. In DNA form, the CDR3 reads TGCGCCAGCAGCTTTGTTAAGGGGGATGATGAAAAACTGTTTTTT. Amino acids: CASSFVKGDDEKLFF.

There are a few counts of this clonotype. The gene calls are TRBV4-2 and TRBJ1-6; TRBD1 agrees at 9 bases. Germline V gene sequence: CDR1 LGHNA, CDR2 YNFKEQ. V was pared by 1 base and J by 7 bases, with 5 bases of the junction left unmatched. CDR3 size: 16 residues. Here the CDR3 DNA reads TGTGCCAGCAGCCAAGTGTGGGGACAGGGCAATTCACCCCTCCACTTT. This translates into CASSQVWGQGNSPLHF.

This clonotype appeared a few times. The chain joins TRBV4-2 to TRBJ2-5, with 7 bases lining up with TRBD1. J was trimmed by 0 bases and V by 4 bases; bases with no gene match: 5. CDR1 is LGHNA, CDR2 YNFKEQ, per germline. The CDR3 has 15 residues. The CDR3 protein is CASSLGTEYQETQYF. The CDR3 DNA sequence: TGTGCCAGCAGCCTAGGGACAGAGTACCAAGAGACCCAGTACTTC.

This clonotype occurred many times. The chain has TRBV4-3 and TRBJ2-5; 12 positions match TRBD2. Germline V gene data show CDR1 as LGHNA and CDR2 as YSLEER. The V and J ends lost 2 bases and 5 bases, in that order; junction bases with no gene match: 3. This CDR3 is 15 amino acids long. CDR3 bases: TGCGCCAGCAGCCAACTAGCGGGGGGGCTGGAGACCCAGTACTTC. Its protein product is CASSQLAGGLETQYF.

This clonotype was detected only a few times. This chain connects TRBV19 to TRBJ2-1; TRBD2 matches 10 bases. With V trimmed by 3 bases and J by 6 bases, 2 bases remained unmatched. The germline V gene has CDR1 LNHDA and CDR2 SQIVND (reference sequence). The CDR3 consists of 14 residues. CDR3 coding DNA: TGTGCCAGTAGTATCAGCGGGGGGGCCAATGAGCAGTTCTTC. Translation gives CASSISGGANEQFF.

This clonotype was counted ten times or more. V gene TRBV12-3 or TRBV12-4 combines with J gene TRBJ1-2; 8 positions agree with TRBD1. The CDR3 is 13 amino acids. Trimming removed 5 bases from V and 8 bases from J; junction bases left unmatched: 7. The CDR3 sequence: CASSIGQGWGYTF. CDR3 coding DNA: TGTGCCAGCAGTATCGGACAGGGTTGGGGCTACACCTTC.

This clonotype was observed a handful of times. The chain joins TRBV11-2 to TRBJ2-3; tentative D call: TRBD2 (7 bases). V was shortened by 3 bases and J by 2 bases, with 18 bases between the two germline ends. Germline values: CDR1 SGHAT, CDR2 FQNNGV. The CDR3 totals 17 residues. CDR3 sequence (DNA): TGTGCCAGCAGCTTTTCCGTGGGGGGGGGACACACAGATACGCAGTATTTT. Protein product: CASSFSVGGGHTDTQYF. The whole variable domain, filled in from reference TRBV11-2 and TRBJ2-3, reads EAGVAQSPRYKIIEKRQSVAFWCNPISGHATLYWYQQILGQGPKLLIQFQNNGVVDDSQLPKDRFSAERLKGVDSTLKIQPAKLEDSAVYLCASSFSVGGGHTDTQYFGPGTRLTVL.

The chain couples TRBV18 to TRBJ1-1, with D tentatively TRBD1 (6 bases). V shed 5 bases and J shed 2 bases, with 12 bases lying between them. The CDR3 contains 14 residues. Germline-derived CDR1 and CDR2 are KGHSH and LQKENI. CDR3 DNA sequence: TGTGCCAGCTCAACACAGGGACCAAACACTGAAGCTTTCTTT. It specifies CASSTQGPNTEAFF. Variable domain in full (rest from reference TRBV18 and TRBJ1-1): NAGVMQNPRHLVRRRGQEARLRCSPMKGHSHVYWYRQLPEEGLKFMVYLQKENIIDESGMPKERFSAEFPKEGPSILRIQQVVRGDSAAYFCASSTQGPNTEAFFGQGTRLTVV.

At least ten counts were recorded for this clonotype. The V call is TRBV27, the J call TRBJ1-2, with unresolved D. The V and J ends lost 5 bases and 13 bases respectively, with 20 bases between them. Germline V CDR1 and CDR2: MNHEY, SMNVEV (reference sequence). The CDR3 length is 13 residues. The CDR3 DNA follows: TGTGCCAGCAGTCCGTCTCGTACGGGGAAGGTCACCTTC. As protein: CASSPSRTGKVTF.

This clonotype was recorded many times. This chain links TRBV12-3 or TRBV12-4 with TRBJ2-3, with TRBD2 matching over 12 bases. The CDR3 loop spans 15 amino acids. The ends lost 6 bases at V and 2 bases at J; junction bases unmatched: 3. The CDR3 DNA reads TGTGCCAGCAGGCGGACTAGCGGGGACACAGATACGCAGTATTTT. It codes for CASRRTSGDTDTQYF.

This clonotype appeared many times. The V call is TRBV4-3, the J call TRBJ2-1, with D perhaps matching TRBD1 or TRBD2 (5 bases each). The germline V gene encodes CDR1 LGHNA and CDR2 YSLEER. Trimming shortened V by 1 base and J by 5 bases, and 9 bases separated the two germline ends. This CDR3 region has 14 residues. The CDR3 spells CASSQVLGDNEQFF. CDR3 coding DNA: TGCGCCAGCAGCCAAGTGCTGGGGGACAATGAGCAGTTCTTC.

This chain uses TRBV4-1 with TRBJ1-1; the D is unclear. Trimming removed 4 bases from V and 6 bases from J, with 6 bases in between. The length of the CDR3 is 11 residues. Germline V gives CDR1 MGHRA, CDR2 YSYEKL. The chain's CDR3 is CASSRGPEAFF. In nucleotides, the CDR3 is TGCGCCAGCAGCCGTGGACCTGAAGCTTTCTTT.

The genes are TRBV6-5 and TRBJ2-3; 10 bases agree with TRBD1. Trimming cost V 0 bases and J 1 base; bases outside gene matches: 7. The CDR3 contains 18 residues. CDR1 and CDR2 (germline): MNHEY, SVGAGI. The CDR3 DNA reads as TGTGCCAGCAGTTACTCGATTTTAGGACAGGGGGGCACAGATACGCAGTATTTT. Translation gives CASSYSILGQGGTDTQYF.